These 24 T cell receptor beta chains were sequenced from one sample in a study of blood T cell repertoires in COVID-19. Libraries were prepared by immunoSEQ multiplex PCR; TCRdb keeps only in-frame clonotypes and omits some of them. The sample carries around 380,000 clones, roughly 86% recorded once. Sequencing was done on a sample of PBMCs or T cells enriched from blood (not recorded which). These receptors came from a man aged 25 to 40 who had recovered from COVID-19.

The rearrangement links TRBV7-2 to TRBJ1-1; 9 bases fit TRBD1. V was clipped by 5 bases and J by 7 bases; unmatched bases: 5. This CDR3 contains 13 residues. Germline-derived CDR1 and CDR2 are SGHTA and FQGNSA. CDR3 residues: CASSARDRVEAFF. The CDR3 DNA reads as TGTGCCAGCAGCGCCCGGGACAGGGTTGAAGCTTTCTTT.

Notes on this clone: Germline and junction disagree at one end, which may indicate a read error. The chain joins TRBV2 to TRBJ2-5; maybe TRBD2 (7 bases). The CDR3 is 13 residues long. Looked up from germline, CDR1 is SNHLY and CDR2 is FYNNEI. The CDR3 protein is CASGEGGRETQYF. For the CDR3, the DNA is TGTGCCAGCGGTGAGGGGGGGCGGGAGACCCAGTACTTC.

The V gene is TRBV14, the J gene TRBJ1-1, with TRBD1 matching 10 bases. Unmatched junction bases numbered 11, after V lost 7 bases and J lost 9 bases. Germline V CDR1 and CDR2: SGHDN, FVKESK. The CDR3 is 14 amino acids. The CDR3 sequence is CASNTDRGLFKAFF. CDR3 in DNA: TGTGCCAGCAACACGGACAGGGGGTTATTTAAAGCTTTCTTT.

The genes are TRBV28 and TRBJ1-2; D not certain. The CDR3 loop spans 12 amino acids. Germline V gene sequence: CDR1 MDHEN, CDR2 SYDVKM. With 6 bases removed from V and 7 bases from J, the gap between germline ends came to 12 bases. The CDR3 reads CASREVGGGYTF. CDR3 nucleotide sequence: TGTGCCAGCAGGGAGGTTGGTGGTGGCTACACCTTC.

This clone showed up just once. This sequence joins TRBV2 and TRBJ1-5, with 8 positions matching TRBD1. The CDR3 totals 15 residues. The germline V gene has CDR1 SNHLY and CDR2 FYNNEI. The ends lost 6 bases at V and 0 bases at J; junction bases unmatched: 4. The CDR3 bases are TGTGCCAGCAGGCAGGGACAGGCTAGCAATCAGCCCCAGCATTTT. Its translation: CASRQGQASNQPQHF. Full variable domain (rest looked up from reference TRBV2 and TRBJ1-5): EPEVTQTPSHQVTQMGQEVILRCVPISNHLYFYWYRQILGQKVEFLVSFYNNEISEKSEIFDDQFSVERPDGSNFTLKIRSTKLEDSAMYFCASRQGQASNQPQHFGDGTRLSIL.

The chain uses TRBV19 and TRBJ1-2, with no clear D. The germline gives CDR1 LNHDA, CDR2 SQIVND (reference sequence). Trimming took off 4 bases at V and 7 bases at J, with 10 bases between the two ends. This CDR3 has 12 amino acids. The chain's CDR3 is CASSTLPGGYTF. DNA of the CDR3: TGTGCCAGTAGTACCCTACCGGGTGGCTACACCTTC. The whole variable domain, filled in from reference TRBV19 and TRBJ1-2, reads DGGITQSPKYLFRKEGQNVTLSCEQNLNHDAMYWYRQDPGQGLRLIYYSQIVNDFQKGDIAEGYSVSREKKESFPLTVTSAQKNPTAFYLCASSTLPGGYTFGSGTRLTVV.

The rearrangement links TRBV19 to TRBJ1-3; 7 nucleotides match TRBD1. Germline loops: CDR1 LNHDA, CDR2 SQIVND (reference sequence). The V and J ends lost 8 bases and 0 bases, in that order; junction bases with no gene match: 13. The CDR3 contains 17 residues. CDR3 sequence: CASSAASGQPSGNTIYF. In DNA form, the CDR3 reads TGTGCCAGTTCCGCTGCCTCGGGACAGCCCTCTGGAAACACCATATATTTT.

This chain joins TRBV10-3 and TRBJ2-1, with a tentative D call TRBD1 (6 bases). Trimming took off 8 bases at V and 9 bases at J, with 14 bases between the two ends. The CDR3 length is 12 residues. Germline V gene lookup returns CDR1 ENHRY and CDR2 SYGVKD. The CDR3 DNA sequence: TGTGCCATCCGGGACACCGAGGGTGAGCAGTTCTTC. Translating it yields CAIRDTEGEQFF.

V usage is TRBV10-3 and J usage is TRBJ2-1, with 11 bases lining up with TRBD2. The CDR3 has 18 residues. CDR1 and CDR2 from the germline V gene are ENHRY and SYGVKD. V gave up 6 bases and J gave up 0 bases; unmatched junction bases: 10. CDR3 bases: TGTGCCATCAGAACCGGGACTAGCGGACTGAGCTCCTACAATGAGCAGTTCTTC. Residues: CAIRTGTSGLSSYNEQFF.

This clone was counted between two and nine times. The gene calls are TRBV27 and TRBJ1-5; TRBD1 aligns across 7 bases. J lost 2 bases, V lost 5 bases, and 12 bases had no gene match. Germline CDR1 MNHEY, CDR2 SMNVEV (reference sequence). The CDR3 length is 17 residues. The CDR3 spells CASSRMSGQRGNQPQHF. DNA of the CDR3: TGTGCCAGCAGTCGGATGTCGGGACAGAGGGGCAATCAGCCCCAGCATTTT.

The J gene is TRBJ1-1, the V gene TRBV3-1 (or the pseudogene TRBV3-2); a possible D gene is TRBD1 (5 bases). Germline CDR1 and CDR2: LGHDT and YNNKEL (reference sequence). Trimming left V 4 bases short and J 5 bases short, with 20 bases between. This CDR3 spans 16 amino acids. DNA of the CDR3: TGTGCCAGCAGCCGAATGACCATTGGACGGGGGACTGAAGCTTTCTTT. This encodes CASSRMTIGRGTEAFF.

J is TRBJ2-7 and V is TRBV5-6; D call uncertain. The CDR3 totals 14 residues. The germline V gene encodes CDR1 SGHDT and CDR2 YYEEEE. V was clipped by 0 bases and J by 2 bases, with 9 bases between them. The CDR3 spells CASSLGPSAYEQYF. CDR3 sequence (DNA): TGTGCCAGCAGCTTGGGCCCGAGCGCCTACGAGCAGTACTTC.

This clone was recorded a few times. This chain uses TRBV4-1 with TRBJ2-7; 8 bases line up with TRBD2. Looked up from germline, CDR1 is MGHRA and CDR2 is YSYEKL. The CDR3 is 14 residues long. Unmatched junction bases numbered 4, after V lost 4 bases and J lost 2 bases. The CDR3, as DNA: TGCGCCAGCAGCCCCGTCGGGGGGGCCTACGAGCAGTACTTC. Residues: CASSPVGGAYEQYF.

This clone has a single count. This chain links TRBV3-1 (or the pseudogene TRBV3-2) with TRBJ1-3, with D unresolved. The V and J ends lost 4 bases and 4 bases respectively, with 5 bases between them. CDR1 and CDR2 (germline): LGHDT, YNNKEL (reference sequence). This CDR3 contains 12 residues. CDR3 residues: CASSLTGNTIYF. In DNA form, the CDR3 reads TGTGCCAGCAGCCTGACAGGAAACACCATATATTTT.

CDR3 sequence: CASSIPGGGTNEKLFF. The CDR3 region has the DNA TGTGCCAGTAGTATACCAGGGGGCGGCACTAATGAAAAACTGTTTTTT. This sequence joins TRBV19 and TRBJ1-4; 8 nucleotides agree with TRBD1. Trimming at V came to 2 bases and at J to 2 bases, leaving 4 bases not matched to a gene. Germline V gene lookup returns CDR1 LNHDA and CDR2 SQIVND (reference sequence). This CDR3 has 16 amino acids.

The CDR3 here is CASSTRGGINTEAFF. CDR3 in DNA: TGTGCCAGCAGCACCCGTGGGGGGATCAACACTGAAGCTTTCTTT. The chain employs TRBV7-9 and TRBJ1-1; possibly TRBD1 for D (5 bases). This CDR3 has 15 amino acids. The ends were cut back, 5 bases at V and 2 bases at J, with 15 bases in the middle. The germline V gene has CDR1 SEHNR and CDR2 FQNEAQ (reference sequence).

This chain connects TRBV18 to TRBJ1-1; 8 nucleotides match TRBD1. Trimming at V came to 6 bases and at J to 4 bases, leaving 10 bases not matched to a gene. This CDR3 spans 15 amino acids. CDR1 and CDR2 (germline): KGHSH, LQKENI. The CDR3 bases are TGTGCCAGCTCTCCTGGACAGGGAAATAGCACTGAAGCTTTCTTT. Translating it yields CASSPGQGNSTEAFF. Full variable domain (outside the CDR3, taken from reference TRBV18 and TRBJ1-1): NAGVMQNPRHLVRRRGQEARLRCSPMKGHSHVYWYRQLPEEGLKFMVYLQKENIIDESGMPKERFSAEFPKEGPSILRIQQVVRGDSAAYFCASSPGQGNSTEAFFGQGTRLTVV.

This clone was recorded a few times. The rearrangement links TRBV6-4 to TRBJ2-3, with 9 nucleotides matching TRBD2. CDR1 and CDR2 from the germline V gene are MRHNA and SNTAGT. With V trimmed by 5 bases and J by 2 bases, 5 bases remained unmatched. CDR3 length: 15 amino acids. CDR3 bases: TGTGCCAGCAGTTCGACTAGCGGCCACACAGATACGCAGTATTTT. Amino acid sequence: CASSSTSGHTDTQYF.

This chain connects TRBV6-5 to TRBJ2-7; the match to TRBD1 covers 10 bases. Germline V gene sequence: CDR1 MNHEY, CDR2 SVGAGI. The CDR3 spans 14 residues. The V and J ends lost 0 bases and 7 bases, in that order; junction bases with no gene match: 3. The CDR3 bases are TGTGCCAGCAGTTACTCTGGGACAGGGGTTGAGCAGTACTTC. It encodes CASSYSGTGVEQYF.

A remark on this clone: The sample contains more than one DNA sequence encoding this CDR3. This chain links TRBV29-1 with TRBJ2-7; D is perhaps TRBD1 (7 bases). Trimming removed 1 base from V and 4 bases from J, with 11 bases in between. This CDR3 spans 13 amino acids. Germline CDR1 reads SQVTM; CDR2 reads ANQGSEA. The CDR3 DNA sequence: TGCAGCGTTGAAGGGCAGGGGGGTTACGAGCAGTACTTC. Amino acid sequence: CSVEGQGGYEQYF.

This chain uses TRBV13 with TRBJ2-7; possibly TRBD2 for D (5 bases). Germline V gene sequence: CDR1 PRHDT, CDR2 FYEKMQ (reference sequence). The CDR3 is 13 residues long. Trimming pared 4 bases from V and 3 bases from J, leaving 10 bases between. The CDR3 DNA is TGTGCCAGCAGCTCAGAGGGAGTCTACGAGCAGTACTTC. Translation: CASSSEGVYEQYF.

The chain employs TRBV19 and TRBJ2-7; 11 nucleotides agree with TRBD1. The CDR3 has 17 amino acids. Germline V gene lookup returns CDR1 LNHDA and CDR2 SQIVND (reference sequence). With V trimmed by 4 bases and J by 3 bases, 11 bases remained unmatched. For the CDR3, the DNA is TGTGCCAGTAGTACGCGACTCGGGACAGGGGGACGCTACGAGCAGTACTTC. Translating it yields CASSTRLGTGGRYEQYF. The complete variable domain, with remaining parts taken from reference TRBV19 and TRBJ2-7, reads DGGITQSPKYLFRKEGQNVTLSCEQNLNHDAMYWYRQDPGQGLRLIYYSQIVNDFQKGDIAEGYSVSREKKESFPLTVTSAQKNPTAFYLCASSTRLGTGGRYEQYFGPGTRLTVT.

In DNA form, the CDR3 reads TGTGCCAGCAGCTTCGACGGACTAGCGGGGGGTAGGGATGAGCAGTTCTTC. Translation: CASSFDGLAGGRDEQFF. The chain uses TRBV7-6 and TRBJ2-1; 14 bases map to TRBD2. V lost 3 bases and J lost 8; bases outside the gene matches: 9. Germline lookup yields CDR1 SGHVS and CDR2 FNYEAQ. The CDR3 extends over 17 amino acids.

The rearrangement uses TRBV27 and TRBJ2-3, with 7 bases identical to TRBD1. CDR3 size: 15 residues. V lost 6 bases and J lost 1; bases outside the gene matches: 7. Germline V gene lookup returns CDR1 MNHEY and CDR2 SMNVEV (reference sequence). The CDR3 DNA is TGTGCCAGCAGGTGGACCACAGGGGGCACAGATACGCAGTATTTT. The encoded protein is CASRWTTGGTDTQYF.